Below are 13 T cell receptor beta chains sequenced from a single sample in a study of T-cell reconstitution after alpha-beta-depleted transplantation in children. TCRbeta library construction was performed incorporating unique molecular identifiers. TCRdb itself ran the PCR reads through MiXCR, one entry per CDR3 protein. There are 550,000 to 800,000 distinct CDR3 sequences in the sample; around 13% occur only once, and around 0.79% lies in the top ten. This sample comprised PBMCs, obtained before TCRalphabeta/CD19-depleted stem cell transplant. These receptors all come from a girl aged 2-15 years with congenital amegakaryocytic thrombocytopenia, due to receive a stem cell transplant.

This clonotype came up a few times. The chain combines TRBV9 with TRBJ2-5; TRBD2 matches 12 bases. The germline gives CDR1 SGDLS, CDR2 YYNGEE. The CDR3 runs to 18 residues. After removal of 0 bases from V and 3 bases from J, the junction contained 9 bases not matched to a gene. The CDR3 here is CASSVGGLAGSSKETQYF. The CDR3 DNA sequence: TGTGCCAGCAGCGTAGGAGGACTAGCGGGATCTTCGAAAGAGACCCAGTACTTC.

The genes are TRBV15 and TRBJ2-3, with 7 bases that match TRBD2. The V and J ends lost 4 bases and 2 bases, in that order; junction bases with no gene match: 6. The germline CDR1 and CDR2 sequences are LNHNV and YYDKDF (reference sequence). This CDR3 has 15 amino acids. The CDR3 region is CATSTGSGDTDTQYF. The CDR3 DNA is TGTGCCACCAGCACCGGGAGCGGGGACACAGATACGCAGTATTTT.

V gene TRBV20-1 combines with J gene TRBJ2-7; D perhaps matches TRBD2 (6 bases). Germline CDR1 is DFQATT and CDR2 is SNEGSKA (reference sequence). The germline V and J ends were trimmed by 5 bases and 4 bases, with 15 bases remaining between them. The CDR3 covers 13 residues. Written as DNA, the CDR3 is TGCAGTGCTGAAGAGAGGCGGGATTACGAGCAGTACTTC. The encoded protein is CSAEERRDYEQYF.

This clonotype was picked up a small number of times. V usage is TRBV20-1 and J usage is TRBJ2-7, with 9 bases lining up with TRBD2. CDR1 DFQATT and CDR2 SNEGSKA come from the germline V gene (reference sequence). The CDR3 extends over 13 amino acids. J lost 3 bases, V lost 6 bases, and 6 bases had no gene match. CDR3 sequence: CSATRREGYEQYF. DNA of the CDR3: TGCAGTGCCACGAGGCGGGAGGGCTACGAGCAGTACTTC.

The V call is TRBV29-1, the J call TRBJ2-3; D might be TRBD1 or TRBD2, each matching 5 bases. The CDR3 has 15 residues. Germline CDR1 is SQVTM and CDR2 is ANQGSEA. Trimming shortened V by 2 bases and J by 4 bases, and 16 bases separated the two germline ends. CDR3 loop: CSVEHLILGADTQYF. CDR3 in DNA: TGCAGCGTTGAACACTTAATTCTGGGGGCAGATACGCAGTATTTT.

Turning to this clonotype: This may be a read error: a much more frequent sequence differs by one nucleotide. The chain is built from TRBV7-7 and TRBJ2-1, with 10 positions matching TRBD2. The V gene's germline CDR1 is SSHAT and CDR2 FNYEAQ (reference sequence). CDR3 length equals 16 residues. CDR3 coding DNA: TGTGCCAGCAGCTTGGGGCTAGCGGGAGAAATAGATGAGCAGCTCTTC. Its translation is CASSLGLAGEIDEQLF.

This clonotype was recorded many times. The V and J genes are TRBV27 and TRBJ1-5; D gene unclear. Trimming took off 2 bases at V and 5 bases at J, with 13 bases between the two ends. CDR3 length: 15 residues. CDR1 and CDR2 (germline): MNHEY, SMNVEV (reference sequence). The CDR3 bases are TGTGCCAGCAGTTTAGTTGGGTTGGCGGATCAGCCCCAGCATTTT. Translating it yields CASSLVGLADQPQHF.

The rearrangement links TRBV12-3 or TRBV12-4 to TRBJ2-2; 8 nucleotides align to TRBD1. V shed 4 bases, J shed 11 bases, and the junction held 3 bases outside the gene matches. The CDR3 totals 12 residues. The CDR3 sequence: CASSYGQGELFF. The CDR3 region has the DNA TGTGCCAGCAGTTACGGACAGGGCGAGCTGTTTTTT.

The rearrangement uses TRBV7-2 and TRBJ2-6, with D tentatively TRBD2 (5 bases). Looked up from germline, CDR1 is SGHTA and CDR2 is FQGNSA. This CDR3 region has 14 residues. V lost 11 bases and J 0 bases, leaving 11 bases between the germline ends. CDR3 sequence reads: CAEDSNSGANVLTF. Here the CDR3 DNA reads TGTGCCGAGGACTCGAACTCTGGGGCCAACGTCCTGACTTTC. The whole variable domain, remainder taken from reference TRBV7-2 and TRBJ2-6, is GAGVSQSPSNKVTEKGKDVELRCDPISGHTALYWYRQSLGQGLEFLIYFQGNSAPDKSGLPSDRFSAERTGGSVSTLTIQRTQQEDSAVYLCAEDSNSGANVLTFGAGSRLTVL.

This clonotype was counted between two and nine times. The rearrangement joins TRBV12-3 or TRBV12-4 to TRBJ2-7, with D possibly TRBD2 on 6 matching bases. Trimming pared 3 bases from V and 9 bases from J, leaving 21 bases between. The CDR3 length is 15 residues. The DNA of the CDR3 is TGTGCCAGCAGTTTTGTAGTATTTGACGGGAGTGCGCAGTACTTC. Translation: CASSFVVFDGSAQYF.

This clonotype was seen a few times. V is TRBV12-3 or TRBV12-4 and J is TRBJ2-1, with a weak D call TRBD2 (6 bases). The CDR3 covers 18 residues. The V and J ends lost 6 bases and 5 bases respectively, with 26 bases between them. The CDR3 protein is CASSQMPRRAGEDNEQFF. For the CDR3, the DNA is TGTGCCAGCAGCCAAATGCCCCGGAGGGCTGGGGAGGACAATGAGCAGTTCTTC.

This clonotype was observed many times. The chain is built from TRBV20-1 and TRBJ2-3; D unresolved. V lost 0 bases to trimming and J lost 2 bases, with 12 bases between them. From germline, CDR1 is DFQATT and CDR2 SNEGSKA (reference sequence). The CDR3 has 15 amino acids. The CDR3 nucleotides are TGCAGTGCTAGAGATAGCCAGGAGATCACAGATACGCAGTATTTT. Translating gives CSARDSQEITDTQYF.

Many counts were recorded for this clonotype. The gene calls are TRBV9 and TRBJ1-1; D unclear. Germline V lookup: CDR1 SGDLS, CDR2 YYNGEE. This CDR3 has 14 amino acids. Trimming removed 0 bases from V and 2 bases from J, with 8 bases in between. In DNA form, the CDR3 reads TGTGCCAGCAGCGTAGACCCACTCAACACTGAAGCTTTCTTT. Translation gives CASSVDPLNTEAFF.